The entry below describes one T cell receptor beta chain. This record belongs to a study of blood T cell repertoires in COVID-19. J gave up 6 bases and V 3 bases, and 7 bases lay outside the gene matches. From germline, CDR1 is MDHEN and CDR2 SYDVKM. This CDR3 spans 14 amino acids. The table came from immunoSEQ multiplex PCR; TCRdb's copy has only in-frame clones and leaves some out. In the table there are over 75,000 clones, 86% of which are singletons. The V call is TRBV28, the J call TRBJ1-2; TRBD1 aligns across 7 bases. This TCR derives from a human donor in a cohort sampled during active COVID-19. Sequenced input: peripheral blood. Written as DNA, the CDR3 is TGTGCCAGCAGTTTTCTTGTAAGGGGGCATGGCTACACCTTC. This gives the protein CASSFLVRGHGYTF.